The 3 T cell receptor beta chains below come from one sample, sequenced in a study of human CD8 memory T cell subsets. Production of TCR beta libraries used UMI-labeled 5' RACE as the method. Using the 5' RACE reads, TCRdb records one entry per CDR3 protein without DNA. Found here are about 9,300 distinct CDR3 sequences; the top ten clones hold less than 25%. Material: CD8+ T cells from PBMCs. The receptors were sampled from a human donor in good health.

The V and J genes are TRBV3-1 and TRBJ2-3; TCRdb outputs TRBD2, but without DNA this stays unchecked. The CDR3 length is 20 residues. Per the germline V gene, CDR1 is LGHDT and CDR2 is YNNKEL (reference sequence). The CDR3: CASSPGLAGTNGHSTDTQYF.

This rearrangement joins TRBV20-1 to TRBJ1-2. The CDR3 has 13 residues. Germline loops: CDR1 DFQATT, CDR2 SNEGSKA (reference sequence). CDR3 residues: CSARRTDYYGYTF.

CDR3 protein: CASSLVGPLNEQFF. V gene TRBV7-2 combines with J gene TRBJ2-1; TCRdb names TRBD1, which stays unverified in the absence of DNA. This CDR3 has 14 amino acids. The germline CDR1 and CDR2 sequences are SGHTA and FQGNSA.